These 13 T cell receptor beta chains were all obtained from the same sample, sequenced in a study of T cell repertoires in cytomegalovirus infection. TCRdb called the reads again in MiXCR, with one record for every CDR3 protein. The profile shows tens of thousands of distinct CDR3 sequences, 20% to 30% of them singletons. These receptors' targets are unknown. The material sequenced was CD8+ T cells from cultured PBMCs, taken from culture after CMV antigen stimulation. The receptors stem from a human donor in good health (CMV status not recorded). Some clones in this sample may be carry-over from other donors' samples.

The V gene is TRBV20-1, the J gene TRBJ2-7, with 7 bases matching TRBD2. J gave up 2 bases and V 1 base, and 5 bases lay outside the gene matches. Germline CDR1 is DFQATT and CDR2 is SNEGSKA (reference sequence). This CDR3 comprises 14 residues. CDR3 nucleotides: TGCAGTGCTAGAGGGCTAGCGGAGGCCTACGAGCAGTACTTC. As protein: CSARGLAEAYEQYF.

Note on this clonotype: It may be a read error: a sequence one base away is much more abundant. This chain joins TRBV6-5 and TRBJ2-7; D could derive from TRBD1 or TRBD2 (6 bases each). The CDR3 runs 14 residues. CDR1 is MNHEY and CDR2 is SVGAGI in the germline V gene. V was trimmed by 0 bases and J by 6 bases, leaving 12 bases between them. This chain's CDR3 is CASSYSTGGGEQYF. As DNA, the CDR3 is TGTGCCAGCAGTTACTCGACCGGGGGCGGCGAGCAGTACTTC.

This clonotype was detected only a few times. The chain has TRBV6-1 and TRBJ2-2, with 7 positions matching TRBD2. Germline CDR1 reads MNHNS; CDR2 reads SASEGT. The ends lost 5 bases at V and 4 bases at J; junction bases unmatched: 7. CDR3 length equals 15 residues. CDR3 sequence (DNA): TGTGCCAGCAGTTTAGGACTAGTCGGCACCGGGGAGCTGTTTTTT. Translation: CASSLGLVGTGELFF.

In this sample, this clonotype turned up a few times. The CDR3 sequence: CASSLSGPTDTQYF. In nucleotides, the CDR3 is TGTGCCAGCAGTTTATCGGGACCTACAGATACGCAGTATTTT. The chain recombines TRBV12-3 or TRBV12-4 with TRBJ2-3; TRBD1 or TRBD2 may be the D gene (5 bases each). This CDR3 region has 14 residues. V shed 2 bases and J shed 3 bases, with 9 bases lying between them.

This clonotype was seen a few times. The chain recombines TRBV5-4 with TRBJ1-6, with 8 bases identical to TRBD1. Germline CDR1 is SGHNT and CDR2 is YYREEE (reference sequence). The V and J ends lost 4 bases and 8 bases, in that order; junction bases with no gene match: 5. CDR3 length equals 14 residues. This chain's CDR3 is CASSLGTGDSPLHF. CDR3 bases: TGTGCCAGCAGCCTCGGGACAGGCGATTCACCCCTCCACTTT.

This rearrangement joins TRBV15 to TRBJ2-7; D tentatively fits TRBD1 or TRBD2 (8 bases each). Trimming cost V 4 bases and J 3 bases, with 19 bases left between them. Germline CDR1 reads LNHNV; CDR2 reads YYDKDF (reference sequence). This CDR3 region has 16 residues. For the CDR3, the DNA is TGTGCCACCAGCATCGGGGGGGCAGGGGGCTTCTACGAGCAGTACTTC. Amino acid sequence: CATSIGGAGGFYEQYF. The full variable domain, its missing parts supplied by reference TRBV15 and TRBJ2-7, is DAMVIQNPRYQVTQFGKPVTLSCSQTLNHNVMYWYQQKSSQAPKLLFHYYDKDFNNEADTPDNFQSRRPNTSFCFLDIRSPGLGDTAMYLCATSIGGAGGFYEQYFGPGTRLTVT.

The sample holds many counts of this clonotype. The chain joins TRBV7-8 to TRBJ1-3; D ambiguous. Germline V gives CDR1 SGHVS, CDR2 FQNEAQ. This CDR3 has 16 residues. Trimming removed 0 bases from V and 3 bases from J, with 12 bases in between. This chain's CDR3 is CASSLAERRRGNTIYF. DNA of the CDR3: TGTGCCAGCAGCTTAGCTGAGAGAAGGCGTGGAAACACCATATATTTT.

This clonotype has more than one count but fewer than ten. The gene calls are TRBV20-1 and TRBJ2-1; 9 bases are a match to TRBD2. This CDR3 contains 16 residues. Trimming removed 3 bases from V and 7 bases from J; junction bases left unmatched: 13. Germline lookup yields CDR1 DFQATT and CDR2 SNEGSKA (reference sequence). This CDR3 is CSASMASGGGGNEQFF. DNA of the CDR3: TGCAGTGCTAGTATGGCTAGCGGCGGGGGGGGGAATGAGCAGTTCTTC.

In this sample, this clonotype turned up a few times. This chain connects TRBV12-3 or TRBV12-4 to TRBJ1-6; D might be TRBD1 (6 bases). The germline V and J ends were trimmed by 4 bases and 9 bases, with 19 bases remaining between them. This CDR3 comprises 16 residues. Written as DNA, the CDR3 is TGTGCCAGCAGTTCCTACCGTGAGGGGGGGGGTTCACCCCTCCACTTT. Translation: CASSSYREGGGSPLHF.

The V and J genes are TRBV7-9 and TRBJ2-5, with D possibly TRBD1 on 5 matching bases. Germline CDR1 SEHNR, CDR2 FQNEAQ (reference sequence). V gave up 5 bases and J gave up 6 bases, with 10 bases separating them. This CDR3 is 12 amino acids long. The CDR3 DNA sequence: TGTGCCAGCAGCGGGGCCTCTAAGACCCAGTACTTC. It codes for CASSGASKTQYF.

The table lists this clonotype with a few counts. This rearrangement joins TRBV27 to TRBJ2-3; either TRBD1 or TRBD2 may fit D (5 bases each). This CDR3 contains 16 residues. Trimming left V 5 bases short and J 2 bases short, with 17 bases between. The V gene's germline CDR1 is MNHEY and CDR2 SMNVEV (reference sequence). In DNA form, the CDR3 reads TGTGCCAGCAGTCCTACGGGGACGGGTTTCACAGATACGCAGTATTTT. Protein product: CASSPTGTGFTDTQYF.

This clonotype was seen only a few times. This chain joins TRBV12-3 or TRBV12-4 and TRBJ2-1, with TRBD1 matching 8 bases. The V and J ends lost 3 bases and 2 bases, in that order; junction bases with no gene match: 3. The CDR3 loop spans 15 amino acids. In nucleotides, the CDR3 is TGTGCCAGCAGTTTCCAGGGGGCGGCCTACAATGAGCAGTTCTTC. Residues: CASSFQGAAYNEQFF.

This chain joins TRBV4-2 and TRBJ1-5; the D gene is possibly TRBD1 (5 bases). CDR3 size: 13 residues. Trimming took 3 bases from V and 7 from J, leaving 10 bases between them. Germline loops: CDR1 LGHNA, CDR2 YNFKEQ. CDR3 bases: TGTGCCAGCAGCCAGACAGACGACCAGCCCCAGCATTTT. It is translated as CASSQTDDQPQHF.